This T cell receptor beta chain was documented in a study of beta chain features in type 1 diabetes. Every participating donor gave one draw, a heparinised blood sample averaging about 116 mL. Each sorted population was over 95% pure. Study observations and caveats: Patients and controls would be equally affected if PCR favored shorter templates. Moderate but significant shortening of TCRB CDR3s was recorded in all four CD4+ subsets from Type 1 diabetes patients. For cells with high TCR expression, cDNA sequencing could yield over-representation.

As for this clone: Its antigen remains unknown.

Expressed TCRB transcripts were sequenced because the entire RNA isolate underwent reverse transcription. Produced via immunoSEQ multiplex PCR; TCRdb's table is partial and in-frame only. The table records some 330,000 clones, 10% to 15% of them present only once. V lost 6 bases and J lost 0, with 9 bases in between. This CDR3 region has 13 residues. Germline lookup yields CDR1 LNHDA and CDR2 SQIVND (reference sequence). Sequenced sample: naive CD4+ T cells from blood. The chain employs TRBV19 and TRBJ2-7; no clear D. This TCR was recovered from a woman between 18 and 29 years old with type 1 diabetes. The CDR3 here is CASRSQSSYEQYF. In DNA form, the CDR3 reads TGTGCCAGTAGGTCACAGAGCTCCTACGAGCAGTACTTC. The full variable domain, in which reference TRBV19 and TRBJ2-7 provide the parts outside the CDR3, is DGGITQSPKYLFRKEGQNVTLSCEQNLNHDAMYWYRQDPGQGLRLIYYSQIVNDFQKGDIAEGYSVSREKKESFPLTVTSAQKNPTAFYLCASRSQSSYEQYFGPGTRLTVT.